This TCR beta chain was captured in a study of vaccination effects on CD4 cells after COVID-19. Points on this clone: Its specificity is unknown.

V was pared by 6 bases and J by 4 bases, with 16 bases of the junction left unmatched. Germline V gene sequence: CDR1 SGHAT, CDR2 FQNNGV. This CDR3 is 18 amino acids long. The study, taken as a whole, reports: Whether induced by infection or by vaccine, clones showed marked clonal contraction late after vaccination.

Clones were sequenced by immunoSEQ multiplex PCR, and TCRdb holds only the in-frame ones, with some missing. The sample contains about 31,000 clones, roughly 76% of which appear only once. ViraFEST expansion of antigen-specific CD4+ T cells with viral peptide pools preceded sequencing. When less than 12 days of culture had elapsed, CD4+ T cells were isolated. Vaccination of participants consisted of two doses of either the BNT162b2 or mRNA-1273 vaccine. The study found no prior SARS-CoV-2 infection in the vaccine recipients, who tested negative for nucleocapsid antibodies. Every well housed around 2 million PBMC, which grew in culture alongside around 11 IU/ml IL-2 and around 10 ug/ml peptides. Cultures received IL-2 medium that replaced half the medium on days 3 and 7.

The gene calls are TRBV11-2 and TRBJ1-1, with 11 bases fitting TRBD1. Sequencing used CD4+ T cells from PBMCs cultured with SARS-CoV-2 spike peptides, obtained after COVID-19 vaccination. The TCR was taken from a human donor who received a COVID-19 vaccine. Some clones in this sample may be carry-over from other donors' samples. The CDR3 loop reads CASSRAAGTGGSSTEAFF. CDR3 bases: TGTGCCAGCAGTCGAGCTGCCGGGACAGGGGGTTCGAGCACTGAAGCTTTCTTT.